This T cell receptor (beta chain) was captured by sequencing in a study of naive and memory T cell subsets. This clonotype was seen once. Its antigen is not identified. Findings of the study overall: TCR counts from RNA may reflect activation-linked expression changes.

Both TRBC1 and TRBC2 were covered by a beta constant-region primer of two equimolar oligonucleotides. Nested alpha and beta constant-region primers with the SP2 primer drove four PCR rounds on ligated cDNA. TCRdb itself ran the UMI-ligation and nested PCR reads through MiXCR, one entry per CDR3 protein. The table includes over 100,000 distinct CDR3 sequences, 35% to 45% detected once. This sequence was found in a human donor in good health. The sequenced sample consisted of central memory CD4+ T cells from blood.

The chain's CDR3 is CASSTQGNNEQFF. For the CDR3, the DNA is TGTGCCAGCAGCACACAGGGGAACAATGAGCAGTTCTTC. J is TRBJ2-1 and V is TRBV6-1, with 7 nucleotides matching TRBD1. Trimming at V came to 6 bases and at J to 5 bases, leaving 4 bases not matched to a gene. The CDR3 contains 13 residues. CDR1 and CDR2 from the germline V gene are MNHNS and SASEGT.